The source of this TCR beta chain is a study of T cells in Graves' hyperthyroidism and ophthalmopathy. There are many counts of this clonotype. CDR3 length: 16 residues. V was clipped by 6 bases and J by 5 bases; unmatched bases: 11. Germline V gene sequence: CDR1 MNHEY, CDR2 SMNVEV (reference sequence). From RNA transcripts, TCR beta CDR3 regions were amplified. Carried out on the TCR CDR3, a first-round RT-PCR used the HTBI primer set. TCRdb fed the multiplex PCR reads into MiXCR, producing one record per CDR3 protein. Of fewer than 500,000 distinct CDR3 sequences in the sample, about 14% are singletons; the top ten hold over 10%.

This chain joins TRBV27 and TRBJ2-5; 11 positions agree with TRBD1. The sequence came from a man between 18 and 35 years old with Graves' ophthalmopathy. Sequenced material: blood. The CDR3: CASSHGQGALMETQYF. The CDR3 DNA reads as TGTGCCAGCAGCCACGGACAGGGGGCGCTGATGGAGACCCAGTACTTC.